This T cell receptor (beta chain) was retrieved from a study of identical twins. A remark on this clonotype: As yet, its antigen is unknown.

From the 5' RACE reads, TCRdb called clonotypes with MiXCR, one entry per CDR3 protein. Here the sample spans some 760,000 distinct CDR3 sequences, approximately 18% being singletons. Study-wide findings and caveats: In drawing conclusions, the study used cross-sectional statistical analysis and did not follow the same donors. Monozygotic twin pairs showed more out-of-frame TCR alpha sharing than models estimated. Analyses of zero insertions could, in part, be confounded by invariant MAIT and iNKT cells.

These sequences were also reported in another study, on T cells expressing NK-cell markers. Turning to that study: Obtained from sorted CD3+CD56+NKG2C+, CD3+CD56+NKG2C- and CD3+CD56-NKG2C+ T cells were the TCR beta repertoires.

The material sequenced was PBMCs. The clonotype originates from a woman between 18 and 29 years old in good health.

The CDR3 bases are TGCAGTGCTAGTTCGTGGGGCTCTGGAAACACCATATATTTT. Translated: CSASSWGSGNTIYF. V is TRBV20-1 and J is TRBJ1-3; D not resolved. The CDR3 is made up of 14 amino acids. Deletions cut 3 bases from V and 0 bases from J, with 9 bases between. Germline CDR1 and CDR2: DFQATT and SNEGSKA (reference sequence).